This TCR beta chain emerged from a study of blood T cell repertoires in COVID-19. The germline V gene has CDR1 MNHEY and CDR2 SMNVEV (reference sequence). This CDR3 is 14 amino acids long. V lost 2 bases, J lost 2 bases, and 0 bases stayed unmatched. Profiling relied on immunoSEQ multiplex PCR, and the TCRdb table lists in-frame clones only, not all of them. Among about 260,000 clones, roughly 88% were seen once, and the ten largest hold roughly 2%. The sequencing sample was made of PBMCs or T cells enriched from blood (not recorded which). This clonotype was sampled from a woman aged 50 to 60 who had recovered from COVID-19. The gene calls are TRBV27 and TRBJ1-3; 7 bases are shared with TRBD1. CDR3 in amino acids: CASSLQGAGNTIYF. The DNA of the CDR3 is TGTGCCAGCAGTTTACAGGGGGCTGGAAACACCATATATTTT.